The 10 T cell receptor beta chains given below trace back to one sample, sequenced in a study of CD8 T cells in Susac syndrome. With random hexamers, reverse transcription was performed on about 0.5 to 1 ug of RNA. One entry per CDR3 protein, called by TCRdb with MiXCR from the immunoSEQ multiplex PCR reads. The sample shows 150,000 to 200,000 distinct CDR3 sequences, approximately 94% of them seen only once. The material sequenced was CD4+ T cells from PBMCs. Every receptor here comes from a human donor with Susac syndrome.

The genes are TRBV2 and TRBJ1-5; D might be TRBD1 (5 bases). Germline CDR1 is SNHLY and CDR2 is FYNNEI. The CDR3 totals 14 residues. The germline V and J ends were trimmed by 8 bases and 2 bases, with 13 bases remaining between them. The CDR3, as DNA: TGTGCCAGCCAACAGGCTTCGGGCAATCAGCCCCAGCATTTT. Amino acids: CASQQASGNQPQHF.

The CDR3 DNA follows: TGTGCCAGCAGGCTTACAGGGGCCACTGAAGCTTTCTTT. Translation gives CASRLTGATEAFF. J is TRBJ1-1 and V is TRBV6-5; 7 positions match TRBD1. The CDR3 length is 13 residues. V lost 6 bases and J lost 4; bases outside the gene matches: 5. Germline CDR1 and CDR2: MNHEY and SVGAGI.

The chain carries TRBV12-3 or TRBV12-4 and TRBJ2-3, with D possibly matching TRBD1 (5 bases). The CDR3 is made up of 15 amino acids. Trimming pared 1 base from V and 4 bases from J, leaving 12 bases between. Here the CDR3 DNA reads TGTGCCAGCAGTTTAGAGCCTTCCAGGGCAGATACGCAGTATTTT. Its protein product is CASSLEPSRADTQYF.

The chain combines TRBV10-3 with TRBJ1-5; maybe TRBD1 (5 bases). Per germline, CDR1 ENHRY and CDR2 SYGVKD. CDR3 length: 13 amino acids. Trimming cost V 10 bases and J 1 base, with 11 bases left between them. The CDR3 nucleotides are TGTGCCACACAGGCAACCAGCAATCAGCCCCAGCATTTT. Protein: CATQATSNQPQHF.

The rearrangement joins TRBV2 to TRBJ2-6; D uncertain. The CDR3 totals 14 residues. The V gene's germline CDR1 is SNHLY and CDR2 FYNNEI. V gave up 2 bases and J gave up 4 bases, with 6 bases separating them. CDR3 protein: CASSEITGANVLTF. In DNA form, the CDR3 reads TGTGCCAGCAGTGAAATAACCGGGGCCAACGTCCTGACTTTC.

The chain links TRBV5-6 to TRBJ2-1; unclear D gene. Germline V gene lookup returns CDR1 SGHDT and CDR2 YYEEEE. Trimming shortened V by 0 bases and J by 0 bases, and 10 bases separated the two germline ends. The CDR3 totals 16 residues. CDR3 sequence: CASSLVVVSSYNEQFF. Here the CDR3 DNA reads TGTGCCAGCAGCTTGGTTGTCGTTAGCTCCTACAATGAGCAGTTCTTC. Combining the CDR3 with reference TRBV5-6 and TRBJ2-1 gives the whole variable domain DAGVTQSPTHLIKTRGQQVTLRCSPKSGHDTVSWYQQALGQGPQFIFQYYEEEERQRGNFPDRFSGHQFPNYSSELNVNALLLGDSALYLCASSLVVVSSYNEQFFGPGTRLTVL.

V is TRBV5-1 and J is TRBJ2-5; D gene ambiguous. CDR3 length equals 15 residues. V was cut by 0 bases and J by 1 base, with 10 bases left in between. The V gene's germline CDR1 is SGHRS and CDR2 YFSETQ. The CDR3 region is CASSLGVTPQETQYF. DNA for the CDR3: TGCGCCAGCAGCTTGGGAGTCACCCCCCAAGAGACCCAGTACTTC.

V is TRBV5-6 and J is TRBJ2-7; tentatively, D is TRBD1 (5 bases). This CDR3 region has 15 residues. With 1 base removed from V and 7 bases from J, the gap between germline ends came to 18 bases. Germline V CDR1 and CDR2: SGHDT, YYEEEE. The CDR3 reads CASSLRNRQSTEQYF. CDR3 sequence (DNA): TGTGCCAGCAGCTTGAGGAACCGACAGAGTACGGAGCAGTACTTC.

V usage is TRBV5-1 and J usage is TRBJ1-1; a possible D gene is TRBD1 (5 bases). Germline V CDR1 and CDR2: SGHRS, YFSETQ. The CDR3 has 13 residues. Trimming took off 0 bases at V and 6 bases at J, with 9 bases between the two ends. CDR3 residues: CASSLVPGAEAFF. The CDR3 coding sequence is TGCGCCAGCAGCTTGGTTCCGGGGGCTGAAGCTTTCTTT.

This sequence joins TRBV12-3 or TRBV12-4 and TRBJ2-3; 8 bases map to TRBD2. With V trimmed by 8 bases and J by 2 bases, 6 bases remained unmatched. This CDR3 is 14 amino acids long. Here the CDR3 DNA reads TGTGCCAGCGGGGGACTAGACCTCACAGATACGCAGTATTTT. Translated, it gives CASGGLDLTDTQYF.